This T cell receptor (beta chain) derives from a study of OX40 agonist ivuxolimab in advanced cancers. The method was immunoSEQ multiplex PCR; TCRdb's version includes in-frame clones alone and lacks a portion of them. The sample lists 15,000 to 25,000 clones; about 83% were seen once. Material: CD4+ or CD8+ T cells sorted from blood, obtained in a trial of the OX40 agonist ivuxolimab. This receptor was identified in an adult with an advanced solid tumor such as melanoma, head and neck, liver or kidney cancer.

The CDR3 reads CASSFPSSYEQYF. The CDR3 DNA follows: TGTGCCAGCAGCTTTCCGAGCTCCTACGAGCAGTACTTC. V and J are TRBV6-1 and TRBJ2-5; D is undetermined. The J call may be incorrect, as the DNA end agrees better with TRBJ2-7. CDR1 is MNHNS and CDR2 is SASEGT in the germline V gene. The CDR3 has 13 amino acids.